Below, 12 T cell receptor beta chains from the same sample are listed, as sequenced in a study of vaccination and CD4 T cells after COVID-19. Treatment given: approximately 10-day PBMC culture with coronavirus spike peptide pools or control peptides (ViraFEST assay). The assay that was used to sequence DNA from cultured CD4+ T cells was the Oncomine TCR Beta short-read assay. TCRdb redid the calling of the PCR reads with MiXCR, one entry per CDR3 protein. This table has around 10,000 distinct CDR3 sequences, 66% appearing once. The antigens for these receptors are not known. The specimen was CD4+ T cells from blood, cultured in vitro. These receptors all stem from a human donor who had recovered from COVID-19.

The chain employs TRBV5-1 and TRBJ1-1; D might be TRBD1 (5 bases). The CDR3 spans 13 residues. Trimming left V 0 bases short and J 4 bases short, with 7 bases between. Germline V gives CDR1 SGHRS, CDR2 YFSETQ. CDR3 DNA: TGCGCCAGCAGCTTGGGACAGCCCACTGAAGCTTTCTTT. It translates to CASSLGQPTEAFF.

The rearrangement links TRBV6-2 or TRBV6-3 to TRBJ1-1; TRBD1 might be the D (5 bases). The CDR3 consists of 17 residues. Germline V lookup: CDR1 MNHEY, CDR2 SVGEGT. The V and J ends lost 0 bases and 0 bases respectively, with 14 bases between them. The chain's CDR3 is CASSYSRQILLNTEAFF. The CDR3 DNA sequence: TGTGCCAGCAGTTACTCACGACAGATTTTATTGAACACTGAAGCTTTCTTT.

This clonotype occurred once. The gene calls are TRBV29-1 and TRBJ2-1, with D possibly being TRBD1 (6 bases). The germline CDR1 and CDR2 sequences are SQVTM and ANQGSEA. The CDR3 has 14 amino acids. The germline V and J ends were trimmed by 5 bases and 7 bases, with 18 bases remaining between them. The CDR3 bases are TGCAGCGTTCACCTAACTACAGGGATAAATGAGCAGTTCTTC. It translates to CSVHLTTGINEQFF.

This chain uses TRBV7-3 with TRBJ2-5, with 13 bases fitting TRBD2. This CDR3 spans 19 amino acids. Germline values: CDR1 SGHTA, CDR2 FQGTGA. V gave up 0 bases and J gave up 4 bases; unmatched junction bases: 11. This chain's CDR3 is CASSLTGGTSGVGSETQYF. The DNA for the CDR3 is TGTGCCAGCAGCTTAACGGGAGGGACTAGCGGGGTAGGGTCAGAGACCCAGTACTTC.

In this sample, this clonotype turned up a few times. The chain employs TRBV30 and TRBJ1-2; D is unresolved. CDR1 GTSNPN and CDR2 SVGIG come from the germline V gene (reference sequence). The V end was cut by 5 bases, the J end by 9 bases, with 16 bases between. This CDR3 is built from 12 residues. CDR3 loop: CAWGPRTQRYTF. The CDR3 DNA reads TGTGCCTGGGGACCCCGGACTCAACGCTACACCTTC.

CDR3 DNA sequence: TGTGCCAGCAGTTATGGGGGACAGACCTCTGGAAACACCATATATTTT. This sequence encodes CASSYGGQTSGNTIYF. V and J are TRBV6-5 and TRBJ1-3; 7 nucleotides align to TRBD1. V dropped 3 bases and J dropped 0; count of bases not matched to a gene: 5. The CDR3 extends over 16 amino acids. From germline, CDR1 is MNHEY and CDR2 SVGAGI.

This clonotype came up a few times. This chain uses TRBV7-2 with TRBJ1-3, with 7 bases lining up with TRBD1. The V and J ends lost 5 bases and 9 bases, in that order; junction bases with no gene match: 16. The CDR3 extends over 16 amino acids. Germline CDR1 and CDR2: SGHTA and FQGNSA. Here the CDR3 DNA reads TGTGCCAGCAGCCAAACGGGACAGTATTCAAGAAGCACCATATATTTT. Protein product: CASSQTGQYSRSTIYF.

V usage is TRBV10-2 and J usage is TRBJ2-3, with D unresolved. This CDR3 comprises 16 residues. The V and J ends lost 4 bases and 4 bases respectively, with 18 bases between them. Per the germline V gene, CDR1 is WSHSY and CDR2 is SAAADI. The CDR3 reads CASSGDGPLGADTQYF. The CDR3 nucleotides read TGCGCCAGCAGTGGTGACGGACCCTTAGGAGCAGATACGCAGTATTTT.

This clonotype was counted once. The genes are TRBV5-4 and TRBJ2-5, with 8 bases fitting TRBD1. V was pared by 4 bases and J by 1 base, with 6 bases of the junction left unmatched. Germline V lookup: CDR1 SGHNT, CDR2 YYREEE (reference sequence). The CDR3 extends over 15 amino acids. CDR3 DNA sequence: TGTGCCAGCAGCCTGCCGGGACAGGTCCAAGAGACCCAGTACTTC. Its protein product is CASSLPGQVQETQYF. The full variable domain, with the rest looked up from reference TRBV5-4 and TRBJ2-5, is ETGVTQSPTHLIKTRGQQVTLRCSSQSGHNTVSWYQQALGQGPQFIFQYYREEENGRGNFPPRFSGLQFPNYSSELNVNALELDDSALYLCASSLPGQVQETQYFGPGTRLLVL.

Only a few counts were recorded for this clonotype. V is TRBV6-5 and J is TRBJ1-3; D is ambiguous. CDR3 size: 16 residues. V dropped 0 bases and J dropped 1 base, with 10 bases sitting between them. CDR1 is MNHEY and CDR2 is SVGAGI in the germline V gene. The CDR3 region is CASSYSMVGSGNTIYF. CDR3 DNA: TGTGCCAGCAGTTACTCGATGGTGGGGTCTGGAAACACCATATATTTT.

This clonotype was recorded once. The CDR3 DNA is TGTGCCAGCAGTTTATCGGGCCTCAGGCCGGGGCTCGAGCAGTACTTC. Translation gives CASSLSGLRPGLEQYF. The rearrangement joins TRBV6-5 to TRBJ2-7; D may be TRBD1 or TRBD2 (5 bases each). Trimming left V 4 bases short and J 6 bases short, with 22 bases between. The germline gives CDR1 MNHEY, CDR2 SVGAGI. This CDR3 is 16 amino acids long.

The rearrangement joins TRBV30 to TRBJ1-2; a possible D gene is TRBD1 (5 bases). This CDR3 comprises 14 residues. CDR1 GTSNPN and CDR2 SVGIG come from the germline V gene (reference sequence). Deletions cut 0 bases from V and 10 bases from J, with 18 bases between. CDR3 region: CAWSVTLGQGAYTF. CDR3 nucleotides: TGTGCCTGGAGTGTAACGCTCGGGCAGGGCGCCTACACCTTC.